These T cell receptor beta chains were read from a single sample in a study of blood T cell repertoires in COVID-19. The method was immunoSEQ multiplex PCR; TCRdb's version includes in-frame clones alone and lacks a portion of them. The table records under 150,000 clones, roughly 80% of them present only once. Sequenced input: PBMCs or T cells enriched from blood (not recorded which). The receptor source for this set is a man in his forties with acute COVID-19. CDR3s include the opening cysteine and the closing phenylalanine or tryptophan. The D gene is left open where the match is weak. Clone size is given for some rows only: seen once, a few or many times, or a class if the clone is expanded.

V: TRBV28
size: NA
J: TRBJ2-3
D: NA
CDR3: CASSSGGISWAGGLTDTQYF

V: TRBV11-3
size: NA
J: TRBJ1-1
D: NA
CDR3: CASSFDTYTEAFF

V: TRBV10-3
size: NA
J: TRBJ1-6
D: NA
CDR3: CAITEGVGNSPLHF

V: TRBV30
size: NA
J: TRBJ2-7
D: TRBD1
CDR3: CAWSQAWQGAGEQYF

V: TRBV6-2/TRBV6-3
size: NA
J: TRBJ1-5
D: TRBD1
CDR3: CASSPWTGGSGNQPQHF

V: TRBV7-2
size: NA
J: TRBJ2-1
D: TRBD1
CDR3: CASSLTGALYNEQFF

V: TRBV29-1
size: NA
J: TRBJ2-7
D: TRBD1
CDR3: CSVETGGEDEQYF

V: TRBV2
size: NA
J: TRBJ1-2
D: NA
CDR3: CASSEIDSYTF

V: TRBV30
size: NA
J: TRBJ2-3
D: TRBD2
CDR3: CAWSGLAGHRDTQYF

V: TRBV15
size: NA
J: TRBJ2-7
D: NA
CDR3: CATSNLEGAEQYF

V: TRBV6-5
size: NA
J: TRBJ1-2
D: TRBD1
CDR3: CASSYSLRGPGGYTF

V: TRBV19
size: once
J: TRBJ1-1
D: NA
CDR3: CASSGQMNTEAFF

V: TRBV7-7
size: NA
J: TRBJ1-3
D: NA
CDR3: CASSSVEGNTIYF

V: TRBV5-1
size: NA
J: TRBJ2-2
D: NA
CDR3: CASRARNTGELFF

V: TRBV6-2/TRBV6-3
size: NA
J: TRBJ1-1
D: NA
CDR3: CASSYNPGTEAFF

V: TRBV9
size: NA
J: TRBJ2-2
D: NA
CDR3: CASSPTRGQSNTGELFF

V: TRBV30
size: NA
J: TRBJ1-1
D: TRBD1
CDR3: CALRQGRGEAFF

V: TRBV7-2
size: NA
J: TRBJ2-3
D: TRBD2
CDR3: CASSPGVAGVTDTQYF

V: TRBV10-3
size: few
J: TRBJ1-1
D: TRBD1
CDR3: CAISVGYGQGNTEAFF

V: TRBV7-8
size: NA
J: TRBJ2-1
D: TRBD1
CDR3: CASSLSRTGVGEQFF

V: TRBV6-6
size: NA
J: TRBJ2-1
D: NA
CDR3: CASSSPPGSSYNEQFF

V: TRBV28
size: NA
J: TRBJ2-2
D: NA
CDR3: CASTTGAGELFF

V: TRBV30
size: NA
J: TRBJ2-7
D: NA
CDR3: CAWSSRGVGQYF

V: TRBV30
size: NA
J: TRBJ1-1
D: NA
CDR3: CAWNQEAEAFF

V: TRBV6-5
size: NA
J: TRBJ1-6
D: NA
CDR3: CASSLNPTGNSPLHF

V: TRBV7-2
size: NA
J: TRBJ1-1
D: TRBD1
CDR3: CASSQTGVREGTEAFF

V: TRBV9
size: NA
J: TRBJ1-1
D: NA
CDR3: CASSVEGRGRARRAFF

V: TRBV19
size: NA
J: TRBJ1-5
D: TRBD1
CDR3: CASMGQNLWPQHF

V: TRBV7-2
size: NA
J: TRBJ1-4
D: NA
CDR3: CASSFTSEKLFF

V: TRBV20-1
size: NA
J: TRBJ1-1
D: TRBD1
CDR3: CGGTVNTEAFF

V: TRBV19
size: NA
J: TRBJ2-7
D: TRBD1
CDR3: CASSRTGSGYEQYF

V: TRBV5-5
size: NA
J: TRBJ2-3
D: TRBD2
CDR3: CASSAPGERGLTDTQYF

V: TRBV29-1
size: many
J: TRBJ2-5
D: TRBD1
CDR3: CSVEAGGGETQYF

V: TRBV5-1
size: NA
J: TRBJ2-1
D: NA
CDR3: CASSSLGDEQFF

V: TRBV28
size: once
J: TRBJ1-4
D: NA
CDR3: CASSFQGNEKLFF

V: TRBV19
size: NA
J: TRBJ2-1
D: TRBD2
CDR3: CASSPSGGFTYNEQFF

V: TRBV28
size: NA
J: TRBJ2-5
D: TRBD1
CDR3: CASSWGQGYQETQYF

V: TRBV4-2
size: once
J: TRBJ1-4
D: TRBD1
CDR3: CASSQETGGDEKLFF

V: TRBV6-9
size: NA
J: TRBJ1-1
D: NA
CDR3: CASSYPSGNGEAFF

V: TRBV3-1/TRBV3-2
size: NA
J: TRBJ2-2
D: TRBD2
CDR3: CASSQASGGAGDTGELFF

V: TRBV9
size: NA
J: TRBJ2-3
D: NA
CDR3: CASSVEGQGPDTQYF

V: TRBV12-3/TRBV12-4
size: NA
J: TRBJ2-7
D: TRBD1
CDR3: CASSPGYRGEQYF

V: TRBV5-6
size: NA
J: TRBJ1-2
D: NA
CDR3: CASSLDFRAENYGYTF

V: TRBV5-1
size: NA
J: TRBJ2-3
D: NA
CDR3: CASSLLGDADTQYF

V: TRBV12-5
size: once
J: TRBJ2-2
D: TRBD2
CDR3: CASGLVLAGAGELFF

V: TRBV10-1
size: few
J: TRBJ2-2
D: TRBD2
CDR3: CASTPNGGTNTGELFF

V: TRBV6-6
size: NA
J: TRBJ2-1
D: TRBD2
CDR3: CASSPPGLAGGPIEQFF

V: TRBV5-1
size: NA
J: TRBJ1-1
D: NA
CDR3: CASSPSRGWNTEAFF

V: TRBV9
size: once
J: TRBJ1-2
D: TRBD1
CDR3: CASSIGQGRVGYTF

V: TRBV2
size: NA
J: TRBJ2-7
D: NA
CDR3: CASSDSWGFGEQYF